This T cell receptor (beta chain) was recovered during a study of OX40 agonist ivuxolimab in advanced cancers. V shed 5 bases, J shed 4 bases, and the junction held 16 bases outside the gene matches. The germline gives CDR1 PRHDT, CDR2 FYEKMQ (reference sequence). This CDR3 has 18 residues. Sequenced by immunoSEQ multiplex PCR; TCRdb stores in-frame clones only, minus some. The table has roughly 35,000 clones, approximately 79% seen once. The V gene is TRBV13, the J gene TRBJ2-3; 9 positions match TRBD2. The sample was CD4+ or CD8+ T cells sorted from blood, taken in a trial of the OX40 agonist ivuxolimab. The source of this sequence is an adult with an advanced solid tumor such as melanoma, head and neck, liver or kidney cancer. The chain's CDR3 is CASSTPHPGLASPDTQYF. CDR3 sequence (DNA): TGTGCCAGCAGCACTCCCCATCCGGGACTAGCTAGTCCAGATACGCAGTATTTT.